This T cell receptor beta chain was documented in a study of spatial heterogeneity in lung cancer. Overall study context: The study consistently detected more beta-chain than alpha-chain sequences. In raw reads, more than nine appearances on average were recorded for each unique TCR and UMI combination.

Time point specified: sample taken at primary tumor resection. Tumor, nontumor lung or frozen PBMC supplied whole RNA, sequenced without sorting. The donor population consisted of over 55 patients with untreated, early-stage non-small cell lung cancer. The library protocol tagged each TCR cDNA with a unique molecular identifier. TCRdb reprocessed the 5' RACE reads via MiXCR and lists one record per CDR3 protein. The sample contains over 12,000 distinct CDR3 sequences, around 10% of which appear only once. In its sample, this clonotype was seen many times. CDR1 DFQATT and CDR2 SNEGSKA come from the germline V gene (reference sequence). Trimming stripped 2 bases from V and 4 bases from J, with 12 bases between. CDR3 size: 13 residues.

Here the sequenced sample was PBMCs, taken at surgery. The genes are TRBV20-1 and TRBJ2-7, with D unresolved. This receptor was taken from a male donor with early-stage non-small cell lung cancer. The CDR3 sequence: CSARRTAPYEQYF. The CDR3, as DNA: TGCAGTGCTAGAAGGACGGCCCCTTACGAGCAGTACTTC.